These 22 T cell receptor beta chains were sequenced from one sample in a study of OX40 agonist ivuxolimab in advanced cancers. Receptor libraries were prepared by the immunoSEQ multiplex PCR assay. TCRdb stores this immuneACCESS table with in-frame sequences only. Part of the clones is absent; in the studies checked, under half of the shortfall reflects unresolved V genes, and no reason is known for the rest. This sample comprises roughly 93,000 clones, about four fifths of them detected only once. Of the sample, around 5.5% is held by the ten largest clones. Source: CD4+ or CD8+ T cells sorted from blood, taken in a trial of the OX40 agonist ivuxolimab. These receptors were taken from an adult with an advanced solid tumor such as melanoma, head and neck, liver or kidney cancer.

The V gene is TRBV19, the J gene TRBJ2-7; D is possibly TRBD2 (5 bases). The germline V gene has CDR1 LNHDA and CDR2 SQIVND (reference sequence). The CDR3 has 14 residues. Trimming removed 3 bases at V and 3 bases at J, with 12 bases between. DNA of the CDR3: TGTGCCAGTAGTATGTTTGGGGAGAACTACGAGCAGTACTTC. It codes for CASSMFGENYEQYF.

The J gene is TRBJ2-5, the V gene TRBV9, with 12 nucleotides matching TRBD1. The CDR3 consists of 16 residues. Germline loops: CDR1 SGDLS, CDR2 YYNGEE. V lost 4 bases, J lost 3 bases, and 7 bases stayed unmatched. The CDR3 sequence is CASSPRDRGPEETQYF. DNA of the CDR3: TGTGCCAGCAGCCCGCGGGACAGGGGGCCAGAAGAGACCCAGTACTTC.

This clone occurred a few times. The chain employs TRBV4-3 and TRBJ2-3; 11 bases match TRBD2. This CDR3 is 20 amino acids long. V lost 6 bases and J lost 6; bases outside the gene matches: 23. Germline CDR1 is LGHNA and CDR2 is YSLEER. This CDR3 reads CASSQYLSGGALKGLDTQYF. CDR3 coding DNA: TGCGCCAGCAGTCAGTACCTTAGCGGGGGGGCCCTAAAGGGTCTTGATACGCAGTATTTT.

This chain links TRBV14 with TRBJ2-2; possibly TRBD1 for D (5 bases). Germline CDR1 reads SGHDN; CDR2 reads FVKESK. The CDR3 loop spans 15 amino acids. V was pared by 0 bases and J by 1 base, with 6 bases between. This CDR3 reads CASSQETGNTGELFF. CDR3 DNA: TGTGCCAGCAGCCAAGAAACAGGGAACACCGGGGAGCTGTTTTTT.

A word on this clone: A junction boundary mismatches the germline segment, possibly from a read error. V usage is TRBV5-6 and J usage is TRBJ1-4; D is unclear. The CDR3 spans 15 residues. CDR1 and CDR2 from the germline V gene are SGHDT and YYEEEE. The CDR3 nucleotides read TGTGCCAGCGGCTTGGCGGGCCCAACTAATGAAAAACTGTTTTTT. Its protein is CASGLAGPTNEKLFF.

The chain combines TRBV4-1 with TRBJ1-2; D remains ambiguous. This CDR3 comprises 14 residues. Deletions cut 4 bases from V and 3 bases from J, with 12 bases between. The germline gives CDR1 MGHRA, CDR2 YSYEKL. CDR3 residues: CASSLDTADYGYTF. The CDR3 DNA reads as TGCGCCAGCAGCCTAGATACAGCGGACTATGGCTACACCTTC.

CDR3 amino acids: CASTLGDRVGEQYF. The CDR3 DNA reads TGTGCCAGCACCCTAGGGGACAGGGTTGGCGAGCAGTACTTC. The J gene is TRBJ2-7, the V gene TRBV6-6; 9 nucleotides line up with TRBD1. V lost 7 bases and J lost 6; bases outside the gene matches: 10. From germline, CDR1 is MNHNY and CDR2 SVGAGI (reference sequence). The CDR3 extends over 14 amino acids.

This chain connects TRBV7-9 to TRBJ2-6; tentatively, D is TRBD2 (5 bases). Germline assignment: CDR1 SEHNR and CDR2 FQNEAQ (reference sequence). CDR3 length: 17 residues. V lost 1 base and J 2 bases, leaving 12 bases between the germline ends. The chain's CDR3 is CASSLGPLGAGANVLTF. The CDR3 DNA sequence: TGTGCCAGCAGCTTAGGTCCACTGGGAGCTGGGGCCAACGTCCTGACTTTC.

This clone was found a few times. CDR3 in amino acids: CASGRQGRMNTEAFF. Written as DNA, the CDR3 is TGTGCTAGTGGTAGACAGGGCCGGATGAACACTGAAGCTTTCTTT. The chain joins TRBV12-5 to TRBJ1-1; TRBD1 aligns across 7 bases. The CDR3 loop spans 15 amino acids. The V segment lost 5 bases and the J segment 0 bases; nucleotides outside the gene matches: 6. Germline CDR1 LGHNT, CDR2 FRNRAP.

This sequence joins TRBV20-1 and TRBJ1-4; 9 bases fit TRBD1. CDR3 length: 10 amino acids. Germline loops: CDR1 DFQATT, CDR2 SNEGSKA (reference sequence). J was trimmed by 14 bases and V by 3 bases; bases with no gene match: 1. The CDR3 coding sequence is TGCAGTGCTAGTGGGACAGGGCTGTTTTTT. Translated, it gives CSASGTGLFF.

The genes are TRBV6-1 and TRBJ1-3; D is undetermined. V was trimmed by 4 bases and J by 0 bases, leaving 16 bases between them. This CDR3 is 17 amino acids long. Germline CDR1 MNHNS, CDR2 SASEGT. CDR3 protein: CASSGAAAVDSGNTIYF. The DNA of the CDR3 is TGTGCCAGCAGTGGGGCGGCGGCCGTCGACTCTGGAAACACCATATATTTT.

This chain uses TRBV6-5 with TRBJ2-7, with 9 bases identical to TRBD1. Trimming cost V 4 bases and J 5 bases; bases outside gene matches: 9. Germline lookup yields CDR1 MNHEY and CDR2 SVGAGI. CDR3 length equals 15 residues. The CDR3 loop is CASSSRGTGPHEQYF. The DNA of the CDR3 is TGTGCCAGCAGTTCTCGCGGGACAGGGCCCCACGAGCAGTACTTC.

The V gene is TRBV11-2, the J gene TRBJ2-3; 9 bases fit TRBD2. Germline CDR1 and CDR2: SGHAT and FQNNGV. The CDR3 has 16 residues. The junction had 9 bases not matched to a gene; V was cut back by 5 bases and J by 3 bases. CDR3 DNA sequence: TGTGCCAGCAGCGCCTGGGTAGCGGGAGCGACAGATACGCAGTATTTT. Encoded protein: CASSAWVAGATDTQYF.

The chain is built from TRBV4-3 and TRBJ1-1; tentatively, D is TRBD1 (6 bases). Trimming cost V 3 bases and J 7 bases, with 12 bases left between them. This CDR3 spans 13 amino acids. Germline CDR1 LGHNA, CDR2 YSLEER. The CDR3: CASSHNRAVEAFF. DNA of the CDR3: TGCGCCAGCAGCCATAACAGGGCGGTTGAAGCTTTCTTT.

The rearrangement links TRBV7-9 to TRBJ1-4; no reliable D call. The germline V gene encodes CDR1 SEHNR and CDR2 FQNEAQ (reference sequence). The CDR3 has 13 residues. Trimming shortened V by 6 bases and J by 8 bases, and 13 bases separated the two germline ends. CDR3 sequence reads: CASSSEFREKLFF. Written as DNA, the CDR3 is TGTGCCAGCAGTTCCGAGTTTAGGGAAAAACTGTTTTTT.

The chain couples TRBV11-3 to TRBJ1-1; D remains unclear. Trimming shortened V by 3 bases and J by 1 base, and 6 bases separated the two germline ends. CDR1 SGHNT and CDR2 YENEEA come from the germline V gene. The CDR3 is 13 residues long. The CDR3 DNA follows: TGTGCCAGCAGCTTTTCAAGGAACACTGAAGCTTTCTTT. Translation gives CASSFSRNTEAFF.

V gene TRBV11-2 combines with J gene TRBJ2-1, with 14 positions matching TRBD2. CDR1 and CDR2 from the germline V gene are SGHAT and FQNNGV. The J segment lost 6 bases and the V segment lost 5 bases, leaving 3 bases of the junction unmatched. CDR3 length equals 15 residues. The CDR3, as DNA: TGTGCCAGCAGCCCGGGACTAGCGGGAGTCAATGAGCAGTTCTTC. It encodes CASSPGLAGVNEQFF. Full variable domain (rest looked up from reference TRBV11-2 and TRBJ2-1): EAGVAQSPRYKIIEKRQSVAFWCNPISGHATLYWYQQILGQGPKLLIQFQNNGVVDDSQLPKDRFSAERLKGVDSTLKIQPAKLEDSAVYLCASSPGLAGVNEQFFGPGTRLTVL.

The chain is built from TRBV2 and TRBJ2-6, with 7 bases aligning to TRBD1. The CDR3 totals 15 residues. Germline CDR1 is SNHLY and CDR2 is FYNNEI. The V and J ends lost 11 bases and 5 bases, in that order; junction bases with no gene match: 12. CDR3 DNA: TGTGCCGGGGCCGAAGGGGGCATCAGGGCCAACGTCCTGACTTTC. This encodes CAGAEGGIRANVLTF.

The rearrangement joins TRBV10-3 to TRBJ1-2; 7 bases align to TRBD1. The CDR3 length is 13 residues. Germline CDR1 ENHRY, CDR2 SYGVKD. V gave up 3 bases and J gave up 7 bases; unmatched junction bases: 5. The CDR3 bases are TGTGCCATCAGTGAATCCGACAGGGCTGGCTACACCTTC. Its translation: CAISESDRAGYTF.

The chain has TRBV7-6 and TRBJ2-3; 14 nucleotides match TRBD2. Germline CDR1 reads SGHVS; CDR2 reads FNYEAQ. This CDR3 comprises 16 residues. V was pared by 5 bases and J by 3 bases, with 4 bases of the junction left unmatched. The CDR3 loop reads CASSQGTSGSTDTQYF. The CDR3 coding sequence is TGTGCCAGCAGCCAAGGGACTAGCGGGAGTACAGATACGCAGTATTTT. Combining the CDR3 with reference TRBV7-6 and TRBJ2-3 gives the whole variable domain GAGVSQSPRYKVTKRGQDVALRCDPISGHVSLYWYRQALGQGPEFLTYFNYEAQQDKSGLPNDRFSAERPEGSISTLTIQRTEQRDSAMYRCASSQGTSGSTDTQYFGPGTRLTVL.

Comment on this clone: An end of the junction does not agree with germline; a read error may underlie this. The chain uses TRBV5-8 and TRBJ2-7, with 8 nucleotides matching TRBD1. This CDR3 region has 14 residues. Germline CDR1 SGHTS, CDR2 YDEGEE. The DNA for the CDR3 is TGCGCCAGCAGCCAAGGACAGGGTTCCTACGAGCAGTACTTC. This encodes CASSQGQGSYEQYF.

CDR3 amino acids: CASSQLGTGELFF. The CDR3, as DNA: TGCGCCAGCAGCCAATTGGGGACCGGGGAGCTGTTTTTT. The V call is TRBV4-1, the J call TRBJ2-2, with D hard to call. This CDR3 region has 13 residues. Trimming cost V 2 bases and J 5 bases, with 6 bases left between them. Germline CDR1 and CDR2: MGHRA and YSYEKL.